This T cell receptor (beta chain) appears in the sequencing data of a study of T cell responses to AZD1222 COVID-19 vaccine. Repertoires were generated with immunoSEQ multiplex PCR, while TCRdb's copy carries only in-frame clones and drops some. The repertoire holds 150,000 to 180,000 clones, with roughly nine tenths as singletons. This clonotype was sampled from an adult in good health. The sample here was peripheral blood, taken on day 0 of AZD1222 vaccination.

The CDR3 region has the DNA TGTGCCAGCTCAAACAGGGGAAGGAACACTGAAGCTTTCTTT. It encodes CASSNRGRNTEAFF. The chain links TRBV18 to TRBJ1-1; TRBD1 matches at 7 bases. The CDR3 has 14 amino acids. After removal of 5 bases from V and 1 base from J, the junction contained 4 bases not matched to a gene. CDR1 KGHSH and CDR2 LQKENI come from the germline V gene.